Here is one T cell receptor (beta chain) with its context. These data come from a study of blood T cell repertoires in COVID-19. Whole-study context: COVID-19 samples collected from the United States, Italy and Spain covered acute and convalescent phases. Nucleic acid was either cDNA or gDNA, and it came from T cells, B-cell-depleted T cells, or PBMCs.

In the original workflow: Amplification of reference gene primers provided the estimated nucleated cell counts. Sequencing was performed with immunoSEQ multiplex PCR; in TCRdb, only in-frame clones are kept and a portion is missing. From that table come the V and J calls and clone size; the DNA was used to work out D and trimming. The sample carries just under 80,000 clones, 80% recorded once. The V end lost 5 bases, the J end lost 7 bases, and 6 bases lay between the germline ends. The CDR3 extends over 12 amino acids. Germline CDR1 reads SEHNR; CDR2 reads FQNEAQ (reference sequence). The chain carries TRBV7-9 and TRBJ1-6; D gene unclear. This TCR came from a woman aged 70-85 years with acute or convalescent COVID-19. The specimen sequenced was peripheral blood. The CDR3 sequence: CASSQMNSPLHF. CDR3 DNA sequence: TGTGCCAGCAGCCAAATGAATTCACCCCTCCACTTT.